Listed below are T cell receptor beta chains from one sample, sequenced in a study of T-cell reconstitution after alpha-beta-depleted transplantation in children. TCRdb recomputed calls from the PCR reads with MiXCR, one row per CDR3 protein. This sample carries some 530,000 distinct CDR3 sequences, around 13% of them seen once, and the ten largest clones take around 5.6%. The sequences come from PBMCs from the stem cell graft donor, collected from the stem cell graft. Every receptor here comes from a human donor who donated a stem cell graft to a child with combined immunodeficiency. The CDR3 runs from the conserved cysteine through the conserved F or W. A D gene is named only where the DNA matches it firmly. Not every row has a clone size; where given, it reads once, few, many or a size class.

clone size: few; J gene: TRBJ2-1; V gene: TRBV5-1; D gene: TRBD2; CDR3 DNA: TGCGCCAGCAGCCCGGGACTAGCGGTCGCAAGTACCCGAAACAATGAGCAGTTCTTC; CDR3 protein: CASSPGLAVASTRNNEQFF
clone size: .; J gene: TRBJ2-2; V gene: TRBV5-1; D gene: .; CDR3 DNA: TGCGCCAGCAGCCCGGGGTTATACAGTTTCGCCGGGGAGCTGTTTTTT; CDR3 protein: CASSPGLYSFAGELFF
clone size: many; J gene: TRBJ2-7; V gene: TRBV27; D gene: .; CDR3 DNA: TGTGCCAGCAGTTCTGGGGGGACCCCCTACGAGCAGTACTTC; CDR3 protein: CASSSGGTPYEQYF
clone size: few; J gene: TRBJ1-3; V gene: TRBV5-1; D gene: .; CDR3 DNA: TGCGCCAGCAGCTCGGGGGACAGAAACACCATATATTTT; CDR3 protein: CASSSGDRNTIYF
clone size: many; J gene: TRBJ2-3; V gene: TRBV12-3/TRBV12-4; D gene: TRBD1; CDR3 DNA: TGTGCCAGCAGCCGGACAGGGGGAACAGATACGCAGTATTTT; CDR3 protein: CASSRTGGTDTQYF
clone size: .; J gene: TRBJ2-3; V gene: TRBV7-6; D gene: TRBD2; CDR3 DNA: TGTGCCAGCAGCCCGGGAGGGGCTGCTCAAGATACGCAGTATTTT; CDR3 protein: CASSPGGAAQDTQYF
clone size: .; J gene: TRBJ1-4; V gene: TRBV11-2; D gene: TRBD1; CDR3 DNA: TGTGCCAGCAGCTCCAACAGGGGTGAGGGTGAAAAACTGTTTTTT; CDR3 protein: CASSSNRGEGEKLFF
clone size: .; J gene: TRBJ2-2; V gene: TRBV7-7; D gene: .; CDR3 DNA: TGTGCTAGCACCTCTACAAGGAACACCGGGGAGCTGTTTTTT; CDR3 protein: CASTSTRNTGELFF
clone size: .; J gene: TRBJ2-2; V gene: TRBV5-1; D gene: .; CDR3 DNA: TGCGCCAGCAGCTTGGTCCCCCGGGGGTCGGGCACCGGGGAGCTGTTTTTT; CDR3 protein: CASSLVPRGSGTGELFF
clone size: few; J gene: TRBJ2-7; V gene: TRBV13; D gene: TRBD1; CDR3 DNA: TGTGCCAGCAGCTTTCCAAGCCGGGACAGGGGATACGAGCAGTACTTC; CDR3 protein: CASSFPSRDRGYEQYF
clone size: many; J gene: TRBJ1-5; V gene: TRBV24-1; D gene: .; CDR3 DNA: TGTGCCACCAGTGTTACAGGTCCTAATCAGCCCCAGCATTTT; CDR3 protein: CATSVTGPNQPQHF
clone size: few; J gene: TRBJ2-2; V gene: TRBV12-5; D gene: .; CDR3 DNA: TGTGCTAGTGCCTTCGGGGTTGAGAGGGCCGCCGGGGAGCTGTTTTTT; CDR3 protein: CASAFGVERAAGELFF
clone size: few; J gene: TRBJ1-5; V gene: TRBV10-3; D gene: TRBD1; CDR3 DNA: TGTGCCGCCAGGACAGGGGAGAGGGGTCAGCCCCAGCATTTT; CDR3 protein: CAARTGERGQPQHF
clone size: .; J gene: TRBJ1-1; V gene: TRBV11-1; D gene: TRBD1; CDR3 DNA: TGTGCCAGCAGCTTAGACCCGGGACAGGGAAGAACTGAAGCTTTCTTT; CDR3 protein: CASSLDPGQGRTEAFF
clone size: few; J gene: TRBJ1-5; V gene: TRBV5-5; D gene: .; CDR3 DNA: TGTGCCAGCAGCTTGGACGCAAGTTATAGCAATCAGCCCCAGCATTTT; CDR3 protein: CASSLDASYSNQPQHF
clone size: few; J gene: TRBJ1-1; V gene: TRBV14; D gene: .; CDR3 DNA: TGTGCCAGCAGCCAAGATATGGTGAACACTGAAGCTTTCTTT; CDR3 protein: CASSQDMVNTEAFF
clone size: .; J gene: TRBJ2-1; V gene: TRBV6-5; D gene: TRBD2; CDR3 DNA: TGTGCCAGAGGGCCACTAGCGGGGGGGGAGGGTTTGAATGAGCAGTTCTTC; CDR3 protein: CARGPLAGGEGLNEQFF
clone size: many; J gene: TRBJ2-7; V gene: TRBV12-3/TRBV12-4; D gene: TRBD1; CDR3 DNA: TGTGCCAGCAGCTCTGGGACAGGGTTTTCCTACGAGCAGTACTTC; CDR3 protein: CASSSGTGFSYEQYF
clone size: few; J gene: TRBJ1-4; V gene: TRBV12-3/TRBV12-4; D gene: .; CDR3 DNA: TGTGCCAGCAGTTCTACCCCGACCTCTAATGAAAAACTGTTTTTT; CDR3 protein: CASSSTPTSNEKLFF
clone size: .; J gene: TRBJ1-1; V gene: TRBV7-9; D gene: TRBD1; CDR3 DNA: TGTGCCAGCAGCTTAGCCGCACAACAGGGGCCTGAAGCTTTCTTT; CDR3 protein: CASSLAAQQGPEAFF
clone size: few; J gene: TRBJ2-3; V gene: TRBV5-1; D gene: .; CDR3 DNA: TGCGCCAGTAGATCTAGCCCACACACAGATACGCAGTATTTT; CDR3 protein: CASRSSPHTDTQYF
clone size: many; J gene: TRBJ1-5; V gene: TRBV20-1; D gene: .; CDR3 DNA: TGCAGTGCTAGCCCAGGGGCGGGTGATCAGCCCCAGCATTTT; CDR3 protein: CSASPGAGDQPQHF
clone size: many; J gene: TRBJ2-1; V gene: TRBV11-2; D gene: .; CDR3 DNA: TGTGCCAGCAGCTTACATAGCCGCTCCTACAATGAGCAGTTCTTC; CDR3 protein: CASSLHSRSYNEQFF
clone size: .; J gene: TRBJ2-7; V gene: TRBV12-3/TRBV12-4; D gene: .; CDR3 DNA: TGTGCCAGCAGTTTGGGATTCTTCTACGAGCAGTACTTC; CDR3 protein: CASSLGFFYEQYF
clone size: few; J gene: TRBJ2-1; V gene: TRBV7-2; D gene: TRBD2; CDR3 DNA: TGTGCCAGCAGCTCCACTTTTTCCAGCGGGGGCCCAGAGTTCTTC; CDR3 protein: CASSSTFSSGGPEFF
clone size: few; J gene: TRBJ2-3; V gene: TRBV10-3; D gene: TRBD2; CDR3 DNA: TGTGCCATCAGTGAGTCGGAGCGGGGGGGCACCGATACGCAGTATTTT; CDR3 protein: CAISESERGGTDTQYF
clone size: few; J gene: TRBJ2-7; V gene: TRBV9; D gene: .; CDR3 DNA: TGTGCCAGCAGCGCGGGGGGACAGGTCTCCTACGAGCAGTACTTC; CDR3 protein: CASSAGGQVSYEQYF
clone size: .; J gene: TRBJ1-6; V gene: TRBV12-3/TRBV12-4; D gene: .; CDR3 DNA: TGTGCCAGCAGTTTCATGGGGAATTCACCCCTCCACTTT; CDR3 protein: CASSFMGNSPLHF
clone size: .; J gene: TRBJ2-6; V gene: TRBV12-3/TRBV12-4; D gene: .; CDR3 DNA: TGTGCCAGCAGGTCAACAGGGACTGGGGCCAACGTCCTGACTTTC; CDR3 protein: CASRSTGTGANVLTF
clone size: many; J gene: TRBJ2-6; V gene: TRBV5-1; D gene: .; CDR3 DNA: TGCGCCAGCAGCCAAGGGAGCTCTGGGGCCAACGTCCTGACTTTC; CDR3 protein: CASSQGSSGANVLTF
clone size: many; J gene: TRBJ2-5; V gene: TRBV12-3/TRBV12-4; D gene: TRBD1; CDR3 DNA: TGTGCCAGCGGGACAGGGGGCTGGGAGACCCAGTACTTC; CDR3 protein: CASGTGGWETQYF
clone size: once; J gene: TRBJ1-2; V gene: TRBV7-9; D gene: .; CDR3 DNA: TGTGCCAGCAGCTTACGGTGGGACCCTCGGGGCTACACCTTC; CDR3 protein: CASSLRWDPRGYTF
clone size: .; J gene: TRBJ2-5; V gene: TRBV3-1; D gene: TRBD2; CDR3 DNA: TGTGCCAGCAGCCAAGAAGAGGGACTAGCGCTACTTGAAGAGACCCAGTACTTC; CDR3 protein: CASSQEEGLALLEETQYF
clone size: .; J gene: TRBJ1-1; V gene: TRBV5-1; D gene: .; CDR3 DNA: TGCGCCAGCAGCTTGGTTGGCCCCGGGATGGGTCGCACTGAAGCTTTCTTT; CDR3 protein: CASSLVGPGMGRTEAFF
clone size: few; J gene: TRBJ1-1; V gene: TRBV5-4; D gene: .; CDR3 DNA: TGTGCCAGCAGCCGAACCCTAGGGCGGGGTGGCACTGAAGCTTTCTTT; CDR3 protein: CASSRTLGRGGTEAFF
clone size: few; J gene: TRBJ2-5; V gene: TRBV4-2; D gene: .; CDR3 DNA: TGTGCCAGCAGCCAAGAACTGGGCCGGGAGACCCAGTACTTC; CDR3 protein: CASSQELGRETQYF
clone size: .; J gene: TRBJ2-7; V gene: TRBV7-2; D gene: TRBD2; CDR3 DNA: TGTGCCAGCAGCTTAAATGGGGGGGTTGACGAGCAGTACTTC; CDR3 protein: CASSLNGGVDEQYF
clone size: .; J gene: TRBJ2-1; V gene: TRBV7-9; D gene: TRBD1; CDR3 DNA: TGTGCCAGCAGGGTGGGGCCGGGACAGGGGGCTCGGAATGAGCAGTTCTTC; CDR3 protein: CASRVGPGQGARNEQFF
clone size: many; J gene: TRBJ2-7; V gene: TRBV5-1; D gene: .; CDR3 DNA: TGCGCCAGCAAGTGGGACTCCTCCTACGAGCAGTACTTC; CDR3 protein: CASKWDSSYEQYF
clone size: .; J gene: TRBJ1-1; V gene: TRBV29-1; D gene: .; CDR3 DNA: TGCAGCGAATCGTCACAGGGAGCTGAAGCTTTCTTT; CDR3 protein: CSESSQGAEAFF
clone size: few; J gene: TRBJ1-6; V gene: TRBV28; D gene: .; CDR3 DNA: TGTGCCAGCATCCCAGGAAGGGACGGTTCACCCCTCCACTTT; CDR3 protein: CASIPGRDGSPLHF
clone size: many; J gene: TRBJ1-2; V gene: TRBV12-3/TRBV12-4; D gene: .; CDR3 DNA: TGTGCCAGCAGTTCGGGGGGGGCTTACTATGGCTACACCTTC; CDR3 protein: CASSSGGAYYGYTF
clone size: .; J gene: TRBJ2-2; V gene: TRBV7-3; D gene: .; CDR3 DNA: TGTGCCAGCAGCTCCCGGGACACCGGGAACACCGGGGAGCTGTTTTTT; CDR3 protein: CASSSRDTGNTGELFF
clone size: few; J gene: TRBJ2-7; V gene: TRBV5-1; D gene: TRBD2; CDR3 DNA: TGCGCCAGCAGCCCGGGACTAGACGCCTACGAGCAGTACTTC; CDR3 protein: CASSPGLDAYEQYF
clone size: .; J gene: TRBJ2-7; V gene: TRBV27; D gene: TRBD1; CDR3 DNA: TGTGCCAGCAGTCGCCATGGGACAGCACGCGAGCAGTACTTC; CDR3 protein: CASSRHGTAREQYF
clone size: .; J gene: TRBJ1-1; V gene: TRBV12-3/TRBV12-4; D gene: .; CDR3 DNA: TGTGCCAGCAGTCCACAGGGTTCCACTGAAGCTTTCTTT; CDR3 protein: CASSPQGSTEAFF
clone size: .; J gene: TRBJ2-7; V gene: TRBV4-2; D gene: TRBD2; CDR3 DNA: TGTGCCAGCAGCCCAGACTTTTTCAGCGGGGGGAGCTCCTACGAGCAGTACTTC; CDR3 protein: CASSPDFFSGGSSYEQYF
clone size: few; J gene: TRBJ2-1; V gene: TRBV20-1; D gene: TRBD1; CDR3 DNA: TGCAGTGCTAGAGACGTAACGGGACAGGGTGGCAATGAGCAGTTCTTC; CDR3 protein: CSARDVTGQGGNEQFF